Below, 3 T cell receptor beta chains from the same sample are listed, as sequenced in a study of early T cells in non-severe SARS-CoV-2 infection. TCRdb used MiXCR to reprocess the 5' RACE reads, holding one entry per CDR3 protein. The repertoire holds 30,000 to 35,000 distinct CDR3 sequences, with roughly 6% as singletons. The sequenced sample consisted of whole blood. All receptors come from an adult who was a healthcare worker with PCR-confirmed SARS-CoV-2 infection or an uninfected control (not recorded which).

This clonotype was recorded at least ten times. The chain has TRBV7-6 and TRBJ2-5, with D perhaps TRBD1 or TRBD2 (5 bases each). Germline CDR1 is SGHVS and CDR2 is FNYEAQ. V lost 5 bases to trimming and J lost 4 bases, with 14 bases between them. CDR3 length: 14 amino acids. CDR3 in amino acids: CASSPGTSGETQYF. The CDR3 bases are TGTGCCAGCAGCCCCGGGACCAGCGGAGAGACCCAGTACTTC.

This clonotype was counted ten times or more. The chain uses TRBV5-6 and TRBJ2-7; D is unclear. Germline CDR1 reads SGHDT; CDR2 reads YYEEEE. V was cut by 4 bases and J by 1 base, with 15 bases left in between. The CDR3 runs 15 residues. The CDR3 DNA reads as TGTGCCAGCAGCACGACCCGAATCCCATCCTACGAGCAGTACTTC. Its translation is CASSTTRIPSYEQYF.

Regarding this clonotype: With a much larger clone just one base away, this may be a read error. In nucleotides, the CDR3 is TGTGCCAGCAGTTTGCGAGGGGGCGCAGGGACCAACGTCCTGACTTTC. Translation gives CASSLRGGAGTNVLTF. This chain links TRBV12-3 or TRBV12-4 with TRBJ2-6, with 7 bases that match TRBD1. V trimming: 3 bases; J trimming: 8 bases; junction bases outside the gene matches: 10. There are 16 residues in the CDR3.